Below are 6 T cell receptor beta chains sequenced from a single sample in a study of blood T cell repertoires in COVID-19. Clones were sequenced by immunoSEQ multiplex PCR, and TCRdb holds only the in-frame ones, with some missing. The sample carries around 230,000 clones, roughly nine tenths recorded once. What was sequenced was peripheral blood. The receptors were sampled from a man aged 40-55 years with acute or convalescent COVID-19.

The chain carries TRBV19 and TRBJ2-3; the D gene is possibly TRBD1 (6 bases). Trimming pared 7 bases from V and 6 bases from J, leaving 14 bases between. The CDR3 consists of 13 residues. Germline values: CDR1 LNHDA, CDR2 SQIVND (reference sequence). CDR3 protein: CASISQGMDTQYF. The CDR3 DNA is TGTGCCAGTATATCTCAGGGGATGGATACGCAGTATTTT. The variable domain in full, completed from reference TRBV19 and TRBJ2-3, reads DGGITQSPKYLFRKEGQNVTLSCEQNLNHDAMYWYRQDPGQGLRLIYYSQIVNDFQKGDIAEGYSVSREKKESFPLTVTSAQKNPTAFYLCASISQGMDTQYFGPGTRLTVL.

The chain carries TRBV18 and TRBJ2-1; TRBD1 agrees at 7 bases. This CDR3 is built from 14 residues. V lost 2 bases to trimming and J lost 4 bases; unmatched junction nucleotides: 2. Germline CDR1 is KGHSH and CDR2 is LQKENI. The CDR3 region is CASSPADRYNEQFF. The DNA for the CDR3 is TGTGCCAGCTCACCAGCGGACAGGTACAATGAGCAGTTCTTC.

The rearrangement links TRBV5-1 to TRBJ1-6; perhaps TRBD1 as D (5 bases). V lost 7 bases to trimming and J lost 1 base, with 6 bases between them. Germline V gene sequence: CDR1 SGHRS, CDR2 YFSETQ. The CDR3 runs 13 residues. The CDR3 sequence: CASRGSYNSPLHF. CDR3 bases: TGCGCCAGCCGGGGGTCCTATAATTCACCCCTCCACTTT.

J is TRBJ1-3 and V is TRBV5-1; 7 positions agree with TRBD1. V dropped 4 bases and J dropped 4; count of bases not matched to a gene: 5. Germline V gene lookup returns CDR1 SGHRS and CDR2 YFSETQ. This CDR3 spans 14 amino acids. The DNA of the CDR3 is TGCGCCAGCAGCGGAGACAGGGCGGGAAACACCATATATTTT. This encodes CASSGDRAGNTIYF. Full variable domain (rest looked up from reference TRBV5-1 and TRBJ1-3): KAGVTQTPRYLIKTRGQQVTLSCSPISGHRSVSWYQQTPGQGLQFLFEYFSETQRNKGNFPGRFSGRQFSNSRSEMNVSTLELGDSALYLCASSGDRAGNTIYFGEGSWLTVV.

V is TRBV30 and J is TRBJ1-5, with D maybe TRBD1 (5 bases). Trimming stripped 5 bases from V and 0 bases from J, with 17 bases between. The CDR3 sequence is 16 residues long. CDR1 and CDR2 from the germline V gene are GTSNPN and SVGIG (reference sequence). The CDR3 here is CAWGEGQPLSNQPQHF. The DNA of the CDR3 is TGTGCCTGGGGTGAAGGACAACCCCTTAGCAATCAGCCCCAGCATTTT.

V is TRBV19 and J is TRBJ1-2; TRBD1 might be the D (6 bases). Germline loops: CDR1 LNHDA, CDR2 SQIVND (reference sequence). Trimming removed 7 bases from V and 8 bases from J, with 17 bases in between. This CDR3 is 13 amino acids long. The CDR3 region has the DNA TGTGCCAGTACAACTCAGACAGGAAGGGGCTACACCTTC. Translation gives CASTTQTGRGYTF.